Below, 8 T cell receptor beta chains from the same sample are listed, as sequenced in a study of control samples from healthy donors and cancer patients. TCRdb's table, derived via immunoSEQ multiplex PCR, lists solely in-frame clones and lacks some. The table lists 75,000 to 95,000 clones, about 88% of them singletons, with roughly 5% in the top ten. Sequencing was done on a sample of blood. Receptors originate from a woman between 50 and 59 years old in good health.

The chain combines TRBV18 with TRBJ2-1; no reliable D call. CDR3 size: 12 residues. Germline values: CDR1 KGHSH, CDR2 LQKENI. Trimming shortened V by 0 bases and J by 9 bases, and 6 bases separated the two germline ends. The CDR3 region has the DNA TGTGCCAGCTCACCACCGGAAAGTGAGCAGTTCTTC. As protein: CASSPPESEQFF. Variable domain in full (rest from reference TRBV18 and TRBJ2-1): NAGVMQNPRHLVRRRGQEARLRCSPMKGHSHVYWYRQLPEEGLKFMVYLQKENIIDESGMPKERFSAEFPKEGPSILRIQQVVRGDSAAYFCASSPPESEQFFGPGTRLTVL.

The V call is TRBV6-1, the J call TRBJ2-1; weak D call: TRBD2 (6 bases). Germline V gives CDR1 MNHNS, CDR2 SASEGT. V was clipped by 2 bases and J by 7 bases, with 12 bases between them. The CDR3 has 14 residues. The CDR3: CASSEPAGGNEQFF. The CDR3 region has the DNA TGTGCCAGCAGTGAACCAGCGGGCGGAAATGAGCAGTTCTTC.

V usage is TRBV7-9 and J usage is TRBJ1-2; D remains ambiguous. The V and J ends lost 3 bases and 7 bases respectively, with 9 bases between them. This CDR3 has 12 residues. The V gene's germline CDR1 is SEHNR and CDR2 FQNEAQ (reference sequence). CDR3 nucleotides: TGTGCCAGCAGCTTTGGAGACATTGGCTACACCTTC. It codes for CASSFGDIGYTF.

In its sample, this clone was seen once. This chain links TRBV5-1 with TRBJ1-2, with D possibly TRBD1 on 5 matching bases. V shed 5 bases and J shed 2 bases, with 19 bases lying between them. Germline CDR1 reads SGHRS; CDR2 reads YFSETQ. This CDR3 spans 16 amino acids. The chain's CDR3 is CASRDRDGGENYGYTF. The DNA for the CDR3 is TGCGCCAGCAGAGACCGGGACGGGGGAGAAAACTATGGCTACACCTTC.

The CDR3 nucleotides are TGTGCCAGCAGGGAGCTAGCGGGGGGCGTATATACGCAGTATTTT. Protein sequence: CASRELAGGVYTQYF. The gene calls are TRBV5-5 and TRBJ2-3; 11 positions match TRBD2. From germline, CDR1 is SGHKS and CDR2 YYEKEE (reference sequence). V trimming: 5 bases; J trimming: 7 bases; junction bases outside the gene matches: 9. The CDR3 covers 15 residues. Drawing the rest from reference TRBV5-5 and TRBJ2-3, the complete variable domain is DAGVTQSPTHLIKTRGQQVTLRCSPISGHKSVSWYQQVLGQGPQFIFQYYEKEERGRGNFPDRFSARQFPNYSSELNVNALLLGDSALYLCASRELAGGVYTQYFGPGTRLTVL.

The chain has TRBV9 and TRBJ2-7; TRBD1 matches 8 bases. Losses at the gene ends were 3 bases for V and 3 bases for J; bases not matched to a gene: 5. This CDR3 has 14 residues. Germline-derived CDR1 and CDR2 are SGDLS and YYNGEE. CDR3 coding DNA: TGTGCCAGCAGCGGTGACAGGGGAAACTACGAGCAGTACTTC. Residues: CASSGDRGNYEQYF.

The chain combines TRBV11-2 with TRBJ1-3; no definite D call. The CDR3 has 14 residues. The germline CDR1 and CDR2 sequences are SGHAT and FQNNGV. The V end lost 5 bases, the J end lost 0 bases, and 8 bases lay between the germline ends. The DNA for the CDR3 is TGTGCCAGCAGCCCGCTTAGCTCTGGAAACACCATATATTTT. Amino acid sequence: CASSPLSSGNTIYF.

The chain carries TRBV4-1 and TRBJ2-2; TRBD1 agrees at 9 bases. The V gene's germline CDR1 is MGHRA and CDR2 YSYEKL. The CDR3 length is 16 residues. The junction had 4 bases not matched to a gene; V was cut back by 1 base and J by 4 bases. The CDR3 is CASSQATGGGTGELFF. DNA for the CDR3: TGCGCCAGCAGCCAAGCGACAGGGGGTGGCACCGGGGAGCTGTTTTTT.